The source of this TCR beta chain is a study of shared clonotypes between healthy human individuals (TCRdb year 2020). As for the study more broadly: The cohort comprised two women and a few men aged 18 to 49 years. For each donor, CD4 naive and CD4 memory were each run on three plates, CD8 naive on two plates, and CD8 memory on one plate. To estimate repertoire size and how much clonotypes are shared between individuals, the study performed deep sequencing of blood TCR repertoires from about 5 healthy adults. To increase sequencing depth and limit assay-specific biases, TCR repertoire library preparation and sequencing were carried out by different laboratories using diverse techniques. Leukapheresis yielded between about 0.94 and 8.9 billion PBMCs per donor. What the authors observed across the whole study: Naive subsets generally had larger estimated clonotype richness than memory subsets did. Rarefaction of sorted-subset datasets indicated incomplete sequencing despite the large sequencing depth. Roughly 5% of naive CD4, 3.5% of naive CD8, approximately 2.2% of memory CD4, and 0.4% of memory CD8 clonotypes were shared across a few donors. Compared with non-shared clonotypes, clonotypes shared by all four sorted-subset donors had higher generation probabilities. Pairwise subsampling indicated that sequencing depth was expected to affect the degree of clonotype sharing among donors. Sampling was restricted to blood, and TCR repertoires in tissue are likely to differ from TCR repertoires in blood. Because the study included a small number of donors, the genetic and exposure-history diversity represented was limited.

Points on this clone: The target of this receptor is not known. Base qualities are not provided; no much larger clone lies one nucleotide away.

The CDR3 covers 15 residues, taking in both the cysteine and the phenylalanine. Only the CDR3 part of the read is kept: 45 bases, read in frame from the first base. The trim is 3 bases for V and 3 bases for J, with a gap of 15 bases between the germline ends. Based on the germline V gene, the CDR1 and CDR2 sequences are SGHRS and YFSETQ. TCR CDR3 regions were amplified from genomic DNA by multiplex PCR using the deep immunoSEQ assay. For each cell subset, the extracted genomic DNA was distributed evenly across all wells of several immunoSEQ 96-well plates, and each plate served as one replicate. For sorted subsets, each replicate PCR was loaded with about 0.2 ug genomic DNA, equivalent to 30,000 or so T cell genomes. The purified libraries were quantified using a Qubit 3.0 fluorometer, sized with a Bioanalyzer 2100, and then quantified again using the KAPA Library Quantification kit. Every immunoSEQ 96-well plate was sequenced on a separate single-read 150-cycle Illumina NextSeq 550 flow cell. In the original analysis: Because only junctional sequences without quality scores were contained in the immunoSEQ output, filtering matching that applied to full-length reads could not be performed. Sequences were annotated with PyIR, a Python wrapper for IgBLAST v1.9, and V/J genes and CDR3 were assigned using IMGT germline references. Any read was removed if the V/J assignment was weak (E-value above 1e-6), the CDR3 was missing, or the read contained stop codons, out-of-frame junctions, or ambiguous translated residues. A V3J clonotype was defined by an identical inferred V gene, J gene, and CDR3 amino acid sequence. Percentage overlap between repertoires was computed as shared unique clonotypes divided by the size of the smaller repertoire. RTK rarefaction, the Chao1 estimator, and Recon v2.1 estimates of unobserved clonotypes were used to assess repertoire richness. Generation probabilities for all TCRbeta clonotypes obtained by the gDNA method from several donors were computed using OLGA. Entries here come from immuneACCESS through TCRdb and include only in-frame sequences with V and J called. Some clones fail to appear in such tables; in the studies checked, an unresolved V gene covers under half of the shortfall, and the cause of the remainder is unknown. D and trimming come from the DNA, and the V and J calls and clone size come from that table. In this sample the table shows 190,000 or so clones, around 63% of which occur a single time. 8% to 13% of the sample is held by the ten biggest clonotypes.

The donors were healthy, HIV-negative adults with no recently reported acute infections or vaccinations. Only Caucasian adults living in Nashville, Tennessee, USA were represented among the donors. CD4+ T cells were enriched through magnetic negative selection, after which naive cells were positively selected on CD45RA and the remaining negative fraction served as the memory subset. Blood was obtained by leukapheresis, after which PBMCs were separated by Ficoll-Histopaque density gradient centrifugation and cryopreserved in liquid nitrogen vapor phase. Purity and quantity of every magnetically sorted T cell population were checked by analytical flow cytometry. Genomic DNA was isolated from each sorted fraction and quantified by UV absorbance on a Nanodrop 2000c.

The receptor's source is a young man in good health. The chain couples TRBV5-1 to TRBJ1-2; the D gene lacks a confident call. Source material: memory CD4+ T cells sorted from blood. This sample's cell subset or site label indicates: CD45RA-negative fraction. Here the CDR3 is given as CASSSTDGVDYGYTF. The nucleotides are TGCGCCAGCAGCTCAACCGACGGGGTAGACTATGGCTACACCTTC.